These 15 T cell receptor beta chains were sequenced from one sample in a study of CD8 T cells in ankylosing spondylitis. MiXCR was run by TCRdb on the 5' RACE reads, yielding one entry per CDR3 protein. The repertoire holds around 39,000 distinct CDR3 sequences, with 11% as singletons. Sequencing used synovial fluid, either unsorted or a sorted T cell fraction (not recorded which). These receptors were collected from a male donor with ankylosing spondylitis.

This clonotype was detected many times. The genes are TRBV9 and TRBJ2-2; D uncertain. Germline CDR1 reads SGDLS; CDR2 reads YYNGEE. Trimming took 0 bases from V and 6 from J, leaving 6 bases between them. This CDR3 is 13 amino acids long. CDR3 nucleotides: TGTGCCAGCAGCGTAGTTGTCCCCGGGGAGCTGTTTTTT. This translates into CASSVVVPGELFF.

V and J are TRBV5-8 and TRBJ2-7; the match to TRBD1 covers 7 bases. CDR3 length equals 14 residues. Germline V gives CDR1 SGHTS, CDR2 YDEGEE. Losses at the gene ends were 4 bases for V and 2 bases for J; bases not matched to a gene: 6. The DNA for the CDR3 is TGTGCCAGCAGCCTGGGACAGCTAACCTACGAGCAGTACTTC. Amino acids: CASSLGQLTYEQYF.

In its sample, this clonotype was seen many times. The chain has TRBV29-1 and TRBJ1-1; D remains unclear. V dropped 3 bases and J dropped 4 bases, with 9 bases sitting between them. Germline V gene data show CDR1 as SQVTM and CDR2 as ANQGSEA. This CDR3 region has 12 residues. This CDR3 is CSVEWRATEAFF. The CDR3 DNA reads TGCAGCGTTGAGTGGCGCGCCACTGAAGCTTTCTTT.

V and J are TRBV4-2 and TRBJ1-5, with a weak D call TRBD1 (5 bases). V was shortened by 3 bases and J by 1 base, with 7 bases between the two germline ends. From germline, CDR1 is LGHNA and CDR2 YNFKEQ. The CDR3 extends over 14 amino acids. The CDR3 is CASSQGGSNQPQHF. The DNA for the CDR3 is TGTGCCAGCAGCCAGGGGGGGAGCAATCAGCCCCAGCATTTT.

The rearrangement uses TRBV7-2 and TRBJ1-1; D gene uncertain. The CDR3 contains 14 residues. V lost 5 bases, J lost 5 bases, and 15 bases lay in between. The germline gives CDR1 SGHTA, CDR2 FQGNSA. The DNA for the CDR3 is TGTGCCAGCAGCACGGTGGACGGTGGTACTGAAGCTTTCTTT. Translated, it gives CASSTVDGGTEAFF.

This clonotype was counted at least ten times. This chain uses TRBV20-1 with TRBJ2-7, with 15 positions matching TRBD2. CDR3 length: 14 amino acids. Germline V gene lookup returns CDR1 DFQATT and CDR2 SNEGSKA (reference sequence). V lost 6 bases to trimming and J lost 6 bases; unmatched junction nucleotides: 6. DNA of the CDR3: TGCAGTGCCGCAGAGGGACTAGCGGGGGGCGAGCAGTACTTC. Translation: CSAAEGLAGGEQYF.

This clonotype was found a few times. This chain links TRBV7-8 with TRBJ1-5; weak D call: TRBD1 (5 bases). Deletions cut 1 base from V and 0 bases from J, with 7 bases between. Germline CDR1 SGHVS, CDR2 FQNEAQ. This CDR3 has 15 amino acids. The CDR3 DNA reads TGTGCCAGCAGCTTAGACGACAGTAGCAATCAGCCCCAGCATTTT. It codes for CASSLDDSSNQPQHF.

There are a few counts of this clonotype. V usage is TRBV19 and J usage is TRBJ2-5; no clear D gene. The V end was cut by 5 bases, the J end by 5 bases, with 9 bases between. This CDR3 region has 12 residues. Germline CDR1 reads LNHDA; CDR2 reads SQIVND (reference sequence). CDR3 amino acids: CASSSGYETQYF. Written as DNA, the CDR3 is TGTGCCAGTAGTTCCGGGTATGAGACCCAGTACTTC.

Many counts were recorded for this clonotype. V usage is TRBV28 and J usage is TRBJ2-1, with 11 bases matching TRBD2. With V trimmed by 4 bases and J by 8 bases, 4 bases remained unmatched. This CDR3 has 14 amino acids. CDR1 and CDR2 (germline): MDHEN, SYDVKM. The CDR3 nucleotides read TGTGCCAGCAGTTCTCTAGCGGGAGGAGATGAGCAGTTCTTC. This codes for CASSSLAGGDEQFF.

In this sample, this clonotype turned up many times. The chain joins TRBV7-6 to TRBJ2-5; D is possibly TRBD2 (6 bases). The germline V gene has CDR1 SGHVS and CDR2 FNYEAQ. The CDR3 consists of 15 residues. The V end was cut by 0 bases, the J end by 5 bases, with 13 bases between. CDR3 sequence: CASSLATSGEETQYF. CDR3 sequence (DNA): TGTGCCAGCAGCTTAGCCACCTCGGGGGAGGAGACCCAGTACTTC.

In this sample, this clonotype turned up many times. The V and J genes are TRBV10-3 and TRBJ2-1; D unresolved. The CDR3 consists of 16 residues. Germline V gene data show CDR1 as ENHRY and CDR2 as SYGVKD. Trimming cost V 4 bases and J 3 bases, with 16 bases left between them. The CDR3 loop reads CAISAWERAGYNEQFF. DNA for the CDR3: TGTGCCATCAGTGCTTGGGAACGGGCCGGCTACAATGAGCAGTTCTTC.

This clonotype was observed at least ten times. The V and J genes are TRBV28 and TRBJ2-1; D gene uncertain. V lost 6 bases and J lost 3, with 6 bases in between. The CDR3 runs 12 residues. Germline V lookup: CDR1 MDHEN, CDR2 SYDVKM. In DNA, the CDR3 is TGTGCCAGCAGGACTGTCTACAATGAGCAGTTCTTC. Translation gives CASRTVYNEQFF.

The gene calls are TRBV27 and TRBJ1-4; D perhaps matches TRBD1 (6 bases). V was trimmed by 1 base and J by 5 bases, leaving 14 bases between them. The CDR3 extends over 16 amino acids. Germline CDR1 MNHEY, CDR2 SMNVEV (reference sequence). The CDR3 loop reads CASSLWSGGTNEKLFF. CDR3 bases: TGTGCCAGCAGTTTATGGAGCGGGGGCACAAATGAAAAACTGTTTTTT.

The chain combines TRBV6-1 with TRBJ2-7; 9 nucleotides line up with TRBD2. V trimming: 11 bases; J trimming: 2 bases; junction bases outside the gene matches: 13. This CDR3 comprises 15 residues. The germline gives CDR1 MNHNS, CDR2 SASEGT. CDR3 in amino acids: CASETSSGTTYEQYF. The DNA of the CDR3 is TGTGCCTCCGAGACTTCTAGCGGGACCACCTACGAGCAGTACTTC.

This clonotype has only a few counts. CDR3 loop: CASSLAFGGEQYF. The CDR3 nucleotides read TGTGCCAGCAGCTTAGCGTTCGGGGGGGAGCAGTACTTC. This chain connects TRBV7-2 to TRBJ2-7, with 7 bases matching TRBD2. CDR3 length: 13 amino acids. CDR1 is SGHTA, CDR2 FQGNSA, per germline. The V segment lost 0 bases and the J segment 7 bases; nucleotides outside the gene matches: 3.